This passage covers 4 T cell receptor beta chains from one sample sequenced in a study of cytomegalovirus exposure and HLA in healthy donors (dated by TCRdb to 2016 to 2017). The library was built by means of the immunoSEQ multiplex PCR assay. For the multiplex PCR, a mixture combining 60 forward primers for TCR Vbeta segments and 13 reverse primers for TCR Jbeta segments was used. In its TCRdb copy, this immuneACCESS table keeps in-frame sequences only and misses some clones. Where compared with another copy, unresolved V genes explain less than half of these, and the others have no known cause. The data table for this sample lists roughly 62,000 clones. Together, the top ten hold around 4.2% of the sample. What was sequenced was PBMCs. The source of these receptors is a male donor in good health and CMV-seronegative.

The chain is built from TRBV19 and TRBJ1-1; D ambiguous. The germline V gene has CDR1 LNHDA and CDR2 SQIVND (reference sequence). Trimming took off 5 bases at V and 0 bases at J, with 7 bases between the two ends. This CDR3 is built from 13 residues. The CDR3 region is CASSGTVNTEAFF. DNA of the CDR3: TGTGCCAGTAGTGGTACAGTGAACACTGAAGCTTTCTTT.

The chain recombines TRBV7-9 with TRBJ1-1, with D hard to call. Trimming pared 3 bases from V and 0 bases from J, leaving 17 bases between. The CDR3 spans 17 residues. In germline, CDR1 is SEHNR, CDR2 FQNEAQ (reference sequence). The CDR3 is CASSFAKTGEMNTEAFF. DNA of the CDR3: TGTGCCAGCAGCTTCGCTAAGACCGGGGAAATGAACACTGAAGCTTTCTTT.

The chain links TRBV18 to TRBJ1-1; 11 nucleotides agree with TRBD1. Trimming took 0 bases from V and 2 from J; bases not matched to a gene: 8. Germline CDR1 reads KGHSH; CDR2 reads LQKENI. This CDR3 is built from 18 residues. In nucleotides, the CDR3 is TGTGCCAGCTCACCACCCGGGACAGGGGGGCGAAAAAACACTGAAGCTTTCTTT. Translated: CASSPPGTGGRKNTEAFF.

The CDR3 nucleotides are TGCGCCAGCAGCCTGCTAGCGGGAGTACCCATCAATGAGCAGTTCTTC. Translating it yields CASSLLAGVPINEQFF. The chain employs TRBV4-1 and TRBJ2-1, with 10 bases lining up with TRBD2. V lost 4 bases, J lost 6 bases, and 9 bases stayed unmatched. CDR1 and CDR2 (germline): MGHRA, YSYEKL. This CDR3 region has 16 residues.